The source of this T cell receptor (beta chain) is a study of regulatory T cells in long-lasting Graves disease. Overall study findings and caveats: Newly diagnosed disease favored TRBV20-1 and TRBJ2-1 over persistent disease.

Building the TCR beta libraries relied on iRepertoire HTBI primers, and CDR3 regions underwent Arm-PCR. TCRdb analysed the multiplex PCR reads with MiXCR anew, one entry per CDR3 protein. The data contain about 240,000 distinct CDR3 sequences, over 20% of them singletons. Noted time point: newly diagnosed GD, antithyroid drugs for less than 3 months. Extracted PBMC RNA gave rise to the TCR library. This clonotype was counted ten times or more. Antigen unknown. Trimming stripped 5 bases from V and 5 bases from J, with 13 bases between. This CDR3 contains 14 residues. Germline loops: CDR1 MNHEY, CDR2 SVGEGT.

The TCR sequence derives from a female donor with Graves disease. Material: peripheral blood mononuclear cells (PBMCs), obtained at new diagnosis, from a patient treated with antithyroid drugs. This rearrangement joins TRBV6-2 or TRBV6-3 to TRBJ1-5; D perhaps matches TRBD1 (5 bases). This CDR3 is CASSEGHQDQPQHF. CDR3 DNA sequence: TGTGCCAGCAGTGAGGGGCACCAAGATCAGCCCCAGCATTTT.